This T cell receptor (beta chain) was obtained from a study of OX40 agonist ivuxolimab in advanced cancers. Study-wide context: Ivuxolimab was an agonistic, fully human IgG2 monoclonal antibody directed against OX40 (CD134), a costimulatory receptor. Intravenous ivuxolimab was administered to patients every 2 weeks at six dose levels: 0.01, 0.1, 0.3, 1.5, 3 and 10 mg/kg. Of the approximately 53 patients in dose escalation, about 20 had hepatocellular carcinoma, around 15 had melanoma, 9 had renal cell carcinoma and 9 had head and neck cancer. In the dose-escalation cohort, 82.7% of patients were male, and the mean age was 60 years with a range of about 20 to 80. Prior anti-PD-1, anti-PD-L1 or anti-CTLA-4 therapy was permitted, and checkpoint inhibitors had been received by less than 45% of dose-escalation patients. Three dose-escalation patients achieved partial responses, one with hepatocellular carcinoma and two with cutaneous melanoma. Peripheral TCRbeta sequencing was intended to test whether TCR sequence diversity was altered and clonal T-cell expansion was caused by ivuxolimab. The paper covers the monotherapy dose-escalation part of the phase I ivuxolimab trial, which included N of about 50 patients.

Reading from cysteine to phenylalanine, the CDR3 counts 14 amino acids. The entry retains the CDR3 DNA only, 42 bases that are in frame from base 1. Looking up the germline V gene (reference sequence) yields CDR1 PRHDT and CDR2 FYEKMQ. The V end gives up 1 base and the J end 7 bases, leaving 4 bases in the junction not matched to a gene. To sequence the TCRbeta CDR3 region, genomic DNA was isolated from the sorted cells. The immunoSEQ Assay was used for sequencing of TCRbeta CDR3 regions. TCRdb re-hosts the immuneACCESS table, in-frame sequences only. Its copies lack some clones; in the studies checked, an unresolved V gene accounts for under half of them, and the cause for the rest is not known. Across this sample there are 72,000 or so clones, with about 91% seen only once. The ten biggest clones cover 10% to 12% of the sample. The trial excluded patients who had a history of autoimmune disease or were on systemic immunosuppression. Peripheral blood for TCR sequencing was collected from all dose cohorts at baseline, on cycle 4 day 1, and on cycle 7 day 1. The samples were taken from a phase I, first-in-human, multicenter, open-label dose-escalation trial of ivuxolimab. The trial enrolled adults with locally advanced or metastatic head and neck squamous cell, hepatocellular, melanoma or renal cell carcinoma. Before TCR sequencing, CD4+ T cells and CD8+ T cells from peripheral blood were sorted into separate populations.

Overall study results and their limits: Low levels of normalized T-cell clonal expansion were also seen in some patients who did not respond. In the 0.1-3.0 mg/kg groups, partial responders had among the lowest normalized peripheral clonal expansion, particularly in CD8+ T cells. Clonal expansion of both CD4+ and CD8+ blood T cells was observed from baseline to week 6 at doses 0.1 to 3.0 mg/kg. Which antigens the clonally expanded peripheral T cells were specific for was not determined. After ivuxolimab, expanded clones were on average more numerous among CD8+ T cells than among CD4+ T cells.

Of note for this clone: The clone's antigen remains unknown. No base quality information exists; no much larger clone differs at one position.

Sequences were derived from CD4+ or CD8+ T cells sorted from blood, sampled in a trial of the OX40 agonist ivuxolimab. The V and J segments used are TRBV13 and TRBJ2-1; 7 central bases correspond to TRBD2. This TCR came from an adult with an advanced solid tumor such as melanoma, head and neck, liver or kidney cancer. The CDR3 region: CASSLAGGRNEQFF. The nucleotide sequence reads TGTGCCAGCAGCTTAGCGGGAGGTCGTAATGAGCAGTTCTTC.